A selection of T cell receptor beta chains follows, all from one sample in a study of technical replicates of blood from a handful of donors. TCRdb keeps only in-frame clones here, not all; method: immunoSEQ multiplex PCR. Here the sample spans some 83,000 clones, around 90% being singletons. Sequencing was performed on T cells isolated from PBMCs. The source is a human donor in good health. Each CDR3 is given with its conserved first and last residue. The order of the fields is clone size, J gene, D gene, V gene, CDR3 DNA, CDR3 protein. D genes are given only for firm matches. Rows give clone size only sometimes, using once, few, many, or a class for an expanded clone.

>medium-sized|TRBJ1-2|TRBD1|TRBV6-1
TGTGCCAGCAGAAAGCCAGGGGGTTCCTATGGCTACACCTTC
CASRKPGGSYGYTF
>NA|TRBJ1-6|TRBD1|TRBV5-6
TGTGCCAGCAGCCTAATTGGACAGGGGTATAATTCACCCCTCCACTTT
CASSLIGQGYNSPLHF
>NA|TRBJ2-7|NA|TRBV7-8
TGTGCCAGCAGCTTAAGCCTCACTACCTCCTACGAGCAGTACTTC
CASSLSLTTSYEQYF
>few|TRBJ2-5|TRBD2|TRBV9
TGTGCCAGCAGCGAAAAACCACTAGCGGGAGGACAAGAGACCCAGTACTTC
CASSEKPLAGGQETQYF
>NA|TRBJ1-2|NA|TRBV15
TGTGCCACCAGCAGAGATCTAGGAGGGGATGGCGGCTACACCTTC
CATSRDLGGDGGYTF
>NA|TRBJ2-7|NA|TRBV4-1
TGCGCCAGCAGCCAAGAGCCTAGCGTGGACGAGCAGTACTTC
CASSQEPSVDEQYF
>NA|TRBJ2-7|NA|TRBV20-1
TGCAGTGCTTACTTCAGGGGTAAGCAGTACTTC
CSAYFRGKQYF
>NA|TRBJ2-1|TRBD2|TRBV2
TGTGCCAGCATGCTAGCGGGGTACAATGAGCAGTTCTTC
CASMLAGYNEQFF
>NA|TRBJ2-1|NA|TRBV2
TGTGCCAGCAGTGAGTACTTGCTCTATGAGCAGTTCTTC
CASSEYLLYEQFF
>NA|TRBJ1-2|NA|TRBV10-2
TGCGCCACGTCAAATTCGGGGAAGTGGTATGGCTACACCTTC
CATSNSGKWYGYTF
>NA|TRBJ2-3|TRBD2|TRBV2
TGTGCCAGCAGTGTAACTAGCGGGGGGGATACGCAGTATTTT
CASSVTSGGDTQYF
>NA|TRBJ1-1|NA|TRBV6-5
TGTGCCAGCAGTTACTCAGGGAGGAACACTGAAGCTTTCTTT
CASSYSGRNTEAFF
>NA|TRBJ1-5|NA|TRBV5-1
TGCGCCAGCAGCCCGCGAACAGGGTGGGATCAGCCCCAGCATTTT
CASSPRTGWDQPQHF
>NA|TRBJ1-6|NA|TRBV7-2
TGTGCCAGCAGCTTAAGATCGGCAGGAAGCAATTCACCCCTCCACTTT
CASSLRSAGSNSPLHF
>once|TRBJ2-2|TRBD2|TRBV7-6
TGTGCCAGCAGCTGGGGGGTAGCGGGGGGCACCGGGGAGCTGTTTTTT
CASSWGVAGGTGELFF
>once|TRBJ1-2|TRBD1|TRBV4-1
TGCGCCAGCAGCCAAGCTACAGGGGCCCATGGCTACACCTTC
CASSQATGAHGYTF
>NA|TRBJ1-3|NA|TRBV19
TGTGCCAGTAGTGTCACAGGGCGTAACACCATATATTTT
CASSVTGRNTIYF
>NA|TRBJ1-1|NA|TRBV6-1
TGTGCCAGCAGTCCCCAAGGGGGGGAGAACACTGAAGCTTTCTTT
CASSPQGGENTEAFF
>NA|TRBJ1-2|NA|TRBV7-3
TGTGCCAGCAGTCGAGGGGGCTATGGCTACACCTTC
CASSRGGYGYTF
>NA|TRBJ1-2|TRBD1|TRBV11-2
TGTGCCAGCAGCTTCTCCGGGACAGACTATGGCTACACCTTC
CASSFSGTDYGYTF
>once|TRBJ2-1|NA|TRBV12-5
TGTGCTAGTGCCGTCTCCTACAATGAGCAGTTCTTC
CASAVSYNEQFF
>NA|TRBJ1-2|TRBD1|TRBV11-3
TGTGCCAGCAGCTTAGATTCCGGACAGGGAGCCCTGGGTAGCTACACCTTC
CASSLDSGQGALGSYTF
>NA|TRBJ1-2|TRBD1|TRBV5-1
TGCGCCAGGGACAGGGTCTTTGTTGGCTACACCTTC
CARDRVFVGYTF
>NA|TRBJ2-2|TRBD1|TRBV5-1
TGCGCCAGCAGCTTGGCCCGGACAGGGGAGAGTACCGGGGAGCTGTTTTTT
CASSLARTGESTGELFF
>NA|TRBJ1-1|TRBD1|TRBV5-1
TGCGCCAGCAGCTTAGGACAGGATCAGACTGAAGCTTTCTTT
CASSLGQDQTEAFF
>NA|TRBJ1-2|NA|TRBV29-1
TGCAGCGTTGACTCGCAGGGTATCTACGGCTACACCTTC
CSVDSQGIYGYTF
>NA|TRBJ2-1|TRBD2|TRBV4-1
TGCGCCAGCAGCCAAGAAAAGGGCCTAGCGGGAGGAAATGAGCAGTTCTTC
CASSQEKGLAGGNEQFF
>NA|TRBJ1-2|NA|TRBV7-9
TGTGCCAGCAGCTTAGCTCGACAAAACGAGAACTATGGCTACACCTTC
CASSLARQNENYGYTF
>NA|TRBJ1-5|TRBD1|TRBV7-9
TGTGCCAGCAGCGACACCGGGACAGAGAATCAGCCCCAGCATTTT
CASSDTGTENQPQHF
>NA|TRBJ2-1|NA|TRBV11-2
TGTGCCAGCAGCCCACAAAGAAGCGGGCTAGAGCAGTTCTTC
CASSPQRSGLEQFF
>NA|TRBJ2-2|TRBD1|TRBV7-2
TGTGCCAGCAGCCCAGGGGGCGCGGGCACCGGGGAGCTGTTTTTT
CASSPGGAGTGELFF
>NA|TRBJ2-2|NA|TRBV5-1
TGCGCCAGCAGCTTGGCCGAGCTACCCGGGGAGCTGTTTTTT
CASSLAELPGELFF
>NA|TRBJ2-7|TRBD2|TRBV4-1
TGCGCCAGCAGCCAAGTCAGCGGGATATCTTACGAGCAGTACTTC
CASSQVSGISYEQYF
>NA|TRBJ2-1|NA|TRBV28
TGTGCCAGCACCAAGGGAGGGGGGTCCTACAATGAGCAGTTCTTC
CASTKGGGSYNEQFF
>once|TRBJ2-1|NA|TRBV2
TGTGCCAGCAGGGGGGGTAACAATGAGCAGTTCTTC
CASRGGNNEQFF
>NA|TRBJ2-2|NA|TRBV6-1
TGTGCCAGCAGTGACGGCAGGGACACCGGGGAGCTGTTTTTT
CASSDGRDTGELFF
>NA|TRBJ1-2|NA|TRBV7-9
TGTGCCAGCAGCCCTGGGGCAGGGAACTATGGCTACACCTTC
CASSPGAGNYGYTF
>NA|TRBJ1-5|TRBD1|TRBV2
TGTGCCAGCAGAGCTGACAGGGGAGCTTCTCGGGGACAGCCCCAGCATTTT
CASRADRGASRGQPQHF
>NA|TRBJ1-3|NA|TRBV9
TGTGCCAGCAGCGTAAGCGAGATCTCTGGAAACACCATATATTTT
CASSVSEISGNTIYF
>NA|TRBJ2-1|TRBD1|TRBV16
TGTGCCAGCAGCCAAAATTTACAGGGGGGATACAATGAGCAGTTCTTC
CASSQNLQGGYNEQFF
>NA|TRBJ2-7|TRBD1|TRBV28
TGTGCCAGCAGTCTAGGACAGGGGGCGCCTCGGGATAAGGACGAGCAGTACTTC
CASSLGQGAPRDKDEQYF